This T cell receptor beta chain was observed in a study of neurological immune-mediated disorders. From 15-18 subjects, over 160 million TCR-beta sequences were obtained in each sequencing run. TCRdb processed the 5' RACE reads anew with MiXCR; each CDR3 protein has one entry. The sample contains tens of thousands of distinct CDR3 sequences, around 9.6% of which appear only once. The CDR3 has 11 amino acids. Germline-derived CDR1 and CDR2 are SQVTM and ANQGSEA. V was trimmed by 0 bases and J by 19 bases, leaving 13 bases between them. This clonotype was recorded at least ten times. Specified time point: longitudinal time-point 1 (baseline).

The sample was PBMCs. This receptor was obtained from a man aged 30-40 years in good health. The chain uses TRBV29-1 and TRBJ2-6; D call uncertain. Here the CDR3 reads CSVEDHGKFTF. CDR3 coding DNA: TGCAGCGTTGAAGATCACGGCAAATTCACTTTC.